The rows below give T cell receptor beta chains drawn from one sample of a study of cytomegalovirus exposure and HLA in healthy donors. Assay: immunoSEQ multiplex PCR; the TCRdb copy retains only in-frame clones and omits some. The sample yields approximately 220,000 clones, approximately 87% seen once. Sequences were obtained from PBMCs. These receptor sequences come from a man aged 18 to 35 in good health and CMV-seronegative. The CDR3 runs from the conserved cysteine through the conserved F or W.

j_gene,v_gene,CDR3aa
TRBJ2-5,TRBV7-2,CASSVRDYNYF
TRBJ2-2,TRBV5-6,CASSLGGTNTGELFF
TRBJ2-7,TRBV4-2,CASSLSGGGGYEQYF
TRBJ2-7,TRBV11-2,CASRNLAGAYEQYF
TRBJ2-7,TRBV4-1,CASSQEGSGSYFEQYF
TRBJ2-1,TRBV5-8,CASSAGQGAVEQFF
TRBJ2-7,TRBV7-6,CASSLDAGTYEQYF
TRBJ2-7,TRBV7-2,CASSLLYEQYF
TRBJ2-1,TRBV4-3,CASSQARTSYEQFF
TRBJ2-7,TRBV29-1,CSVAHSSYEQYF
TRBJ2-7,TRBV4-3,CASSQGLADYNEQYF
TRBJ1-4,TRBV2,CASTRGVGEKLFF
TRBJ2-7,TRBV4-1,CASSVPGQGEREQYF
TRBJ2-3,TRBV5-4,CASSLLAGGPTDTQYF
TRBJ1-2,TRBV30,CAWSAGAGEDGYTF
TRBJ2-7,TRBV9,CASSRTGRDYEQYF
TRBJ2-1,TRBV11-2,CASSLGTSGGGSYNEQFF
TRBJ1-4,TRBV6-5,CASSFQGANEKLFF
TRBJ1-1,TRBV28,CASSPLGGRTEAFF
TRBJ2-3,TRBV10-3,CAISETSGSGHTQYF
TRBJ2-2,TRBV27,CASSFTGGATGELFF
TRBJ1-1,TRBV28,CASTMDLGGSWVTEAFF
TRBJ2-7,TRBV6-6,CASSGLAVTSYEQYF
TRBJ1-1,TRBV6-5,CASSSPTGGQEAFF
TRBJ2-1,TRBV7-2,CASSPKGGVNEQFF
TRBJ2-7,TRBV4-3,CASSPGTASYEQYF
TRBJ1-3,TRBV7-2,CASSRSTRGVAGNTIYF
TRBJ2-5,TRBV5-6,CASTQGETQYF
TRBJ2-7,TRBV28,CASRVGTGHPYEQYF
TRBJ2-5,TRBV5-4,CASSKGLAKRQETQYF
TRBJ1-4,TRBV6-5,CASRTGSNEKLFF
TRBJ1-5,TRBV9,CASSVGAGRSNQPQHF
TRBJ1-1,TRBV29-1,CSVVGAEAFF
TRBJ2-2,TRBV5-4,CATTSVDGVWGELFF
TRBJ1-4,TRBV19,CATVTGGKLFF
TRBJ1-5,TRBV12-2,CASRYRDRGSYQPQHF
TRBJ1-6,TRBV27,CASSFGPMNSPLHF
TRBJ2-3,TRBV6-1,CASSHTDTQYF
TRBJ2-1,TRBV7-2,CASMETSGYNEQFF
TRBJ2-3,TRBV7-3,CASSPPGQVPGTDTQYF
TRBJ2-1,TRBV19,CASSTRQGHNEQFF
TRBJ2-1,TRBV28,CASSLAGRDNEQFF
TRBJ1-1,TRBV7-2,CASSLDGRGGAFF
TRBJ2-3,TRBV9,CASSVVASGGDTQYF
TRBJ2-5,TRBV6-1,CASRYDRAIMETQYF
TRBJ2-7,TRBV5-6,CASSLTDSYEQYF
TRBJ1-4,TRBV11-2,CASSLGQRENEKLFF
TRBJ2-3,TRBV9,CASSVDPRDFHTDTQYF
TRBJ2-7,TRBV5-1,CASSSDSHYEQYF